These 18 T cell receptor beta chains share one sample of origin, sequenced in a study of cytomegalovirus exposure and HLA in healthy donors. With 60 Vbeta and 13 Jbeta primers, the PCR was carried out. TCRdb keeps only in-frame clones here, not all; method: immunoSEQ multiplex PCR. The data contain approximately 150,000 clones, 65% to 85% of them singletons. Sequencing was performed on PBMCs. The receptors originated from a woman aged 40 to 55 in good health and CMV-seropositive.

This clone was detected once. The chain has TRBV6-5 and TRBJ2-2; D unresolved. The CDR3 extends over 15 amino acids. Per the germline V gene, CDR1 is MNHEY and CDR2 is SVGAGI. V was pared by 0 bases and J by 1 base, with 6 bases between. In DNA, the CDR3 is TGTGCCAGCAGTTACTCGCCCGGGAACACCGGGGAGCTGTTTTTT. Encoded protein: CASSYSPGNTGELFF.

The chain uses TRBV5-4 and TRBJ2-7, with TRBD1 matching 11 bases. This CDR3 is 15 amino acids long. The ends lost 4 bases at V and 4 bases at J; junction bases unmatched: 7. The germline CDR1 and CDR2 sequences are SGHNT and YYREEE (reference sequence). In DNA form, the CDR3 reads TGTGCCAGCAGCGAAGGACAGGGGGCGCAATACGAGCAGTACTTC. Its translation: CASSEGQGAQYEQYF.

This clone has more than one count but fewer than ten. The rearrangement joins TRBV19 to TRBJ1-1; 9 nucleotides align to TRBD1. The CDR3 covers 15 residues. V lost 7 bases and J lost 3; bases outside the gene matches: 9. Germline V gene lookup returns CDR1 LNHDA and CDR2 SQIVND (reference sequence). CDR3 coding DNA: TGTGCCAGTACCCGAGGGGACAGGGTATACACTGAAGCTTTCTTT. Amino acid sequence: CASTRGDRVYTEAFF.

The genes are TRBV11-2 and TRBJ2-7; D is undetermined. Germline V gene lookup returns CDR1 SGHAT and CDR2 FQNNGV. V was clipped by 2 bases and J by 5 bases, with 4 bases between them. This CDR3 has 11 amino acids. As DNA, the CDR3 is TGTGCCAGCAGCTTAAGCGACGAGCAGTACTTC. Its protein product is CASSLSDEQYF.

The CDR3 coding sequence is TGTGCCAGCAGCAACCCAACAGTAGATTACGAGCAGTACTTC. Encoded protein: CASSNPTVDYEQYF. The chain is built from TRBV21-1 and TRBJ2-7; the table assigns TRBD1, which was not confirmed against the DNA. TRBV21-1 is a known pseudogene. The CDR3 totals 14 residues.

The chain combines TRBV7-8 with TRBJ2-3, with 7 positions matching TRBD2. Trimming cost V 3 bases and J 2 bases; bases outside gene matches: 8. The CDR3 is made up of 16 amino acids. The germline gives CDR1 SGHVS, CDR2 FQNEAQ. The CDR3 spells CASSFVPGGVTDTQYF. CDR3 DNA sequence: TGTGCCAGCAGCTTCGTTCCGGGGGGTGTCACAGATACGCAGTATTTT.

This CDR3 is CASSSNRGSSYEQYF. DNA for the CDR3: TGCGCCAGCAGCTCTAACAGGGGCAGCTCCTACGAGCAGTACTTC. This rearrangement joins TRBV5-1 to TRBJ2-7; 7 positions match TRBD1. The CDR3 has 15 amino acids. Trimming took 3 bases from V and 0 from J; bases not matched to a gene: 6. Per the germline V gene, CDR1 is SGHRS and CDR2 is YFSETQ.

This chain uses TRBV27 with TRBJ2-1, with 7 bases that match TRBD2. This CDR3 is built from 14 residues. Germline CDR1 reads MNHEY; CDR2 reads SMNVEV (reference sequence). With 4 bases clipped from V and 6 bases from J, the junction kept 6 bases outside the gene matches. Here the CDR3 reads CASSSRRESNEQFF. The DNA for the CDR3 is TGTGCCAGCAGTTCCCGGCGGGAGTCCAATGAGCAGTTCTTC.

The chain carries TRBV9 and TRBJ1-1, with D possibly TRBD1 on 5 matching bases. There are 14 residues in the CDR3. Germline V gives CDR1 SGDLS, CDR2 YYNGEE. The V end lost 0 bases, the J end lost 8 bases, and 14 bases lay between the germline ends. CDR3 coding DNA: TGTGCCAGCAGCGTAGGCAGGGCAAATAGGGAAGCTTTCTTT. The encoded protein is CASSVGRANREAFF.

The V gene is TRBV4-2, the J gene TRBJ2-1; TRBD2 is a possible D gene (6 bases). Germline CDR1 reads LGHNA; CDR2 reads YNFKEQ. V lost 1 base and J lost 8, with 9 bases in between. CDR3 length: 13 residues. The CDR3 here is CASSQVEGDEQFF. The DNA for the CDR3 is TGTGCCAGCAGCCAAGTGGAGGGAGATGAGCAGTTCTTC.

The J gene is TRBJ1-1, the V gene TRBV5-6; D gene ambiguous. V gave up 2 bases and J gave up 3 bases, with 5 bases separating them. Germline CDR1 is SGHDT and CDR2 is YYEEEE. CDR3 size: 12 residues. The CDR3: CASSFSHTEAFF. Here the CDR3 DNA reads TGTGCCAGCAGCTTTAGCCACACTGAAGCTTTCTTT.

The gene calls are TRBV9 and TRBJ2-7; D might be TRBD2 (6 bases). CDR3 length: 14 residues. V dropped 4 bases and J dropped 3 bases, with 14 bases sitting between them. The V gene's germline CDR1 is SGDLS and CDR2 YYNGEE. This chain's CDR3 is CASSPSSGSYEQYF. Here the CDR3 DNA reads TGTGCCAGCAGCCCTTCATCCGGGAGCTACGAGCAGTACTTC.

The rearrangement links TRBV5-1 to TRBJ2-2; unclear D gene. Germline V gene sequence: CDR1 SGHRS, CDR2 YFSETQ. V was shortened by 4 bases and J by 7 bases, with 11 bases between the two germline ends. CDR3 length equals 13 residues. The DNA of the CDR3 is TGCGCCAGCAGCCCCCCGAGGAACGGGGAGCTGTTTTTT. It codes for CASSPPRNGELFF.

On this clone: A read error may produce the germline difference seen at one junction end. The V gene is TRBV7-9, the J gene TRBJ2-7; 7 bases align to TRBD1. The CDR3 length is 16 residues. Germline V gives CDR1 SEHNR, CDR2 FQNEAQ (reference sequence). The CDR3 protein is CSSSLTIGTESYEQYF. The CDR3 nucleotides read TGTTCCAGCAGCTTAACGATAGGGACAGAGAGCTACGAGCAGTACTTC.

The J gene is TRBJ2-7, the V gene TRBV5-5; D gene ambiguous. Per the germline V gene, CDR1 is SGHKS and CDR2 is YYEKEE (reference sequence). The length of the CDR3 is 13 residues. The V and J ends lost 2 bases and 0 bases respectively, with 6 bases between them. Here the CDR3 DNA reads TGTGCCAGCAGCTTTGCTAGCTCCTACGAGCAGTACTTC. Amino acids: CASSFASSYEQYF. The complete variable domain, with remaining parts taken from reference TRBV5-5 and TRBJ2-7, reads DAGVTQSPTHLIKTRGQQVTLRCSPISGHKSVSWYQQVLGQGPQFIFQYYEKEERGRGNFPDRFSARQFPNYSSELNVNALLLGDSALYLCASSFASSYEQYFGPGTRLTVT.

The chain links TRBV27 to TRBJ1-5, with D possibly matching TRBD1 (5 bases). The CDR3 totals 15 residues. In germline, CDR1 is MNHEY, CDR2 SMNVEV (reference sequence). The ends were cut back, 7 bases at V and 5 bases at J, with 18 bases in the middle. CDR3 amino acids: CASKPLGGIDQPQHF. The CDR3 nucleotides are TGTGCCAGCAAACCCCTGGGGGGGATTGATCAGCCCCAGCATTTT.

The chain uses TRBV7-9 and TRBJ2-5; 11 positions agree with TRBD1. The J call may be wrong; the DNA end is better matched by TRBJ2-7. The germline V gene encodes CDR1 SEHNR and CDR2 FQNEAQ (reference sequence). The CDR3 is made up of 15 amino acids. CDR3 DNA: TGTGCCAGCAGCCCCCAGTCCGGGACAGGGGGCGAGCAGTACTTC. This codes for CASSPQSGTGGEQYF.

The chain employs TRBV18 and TRBJ1-1; maybe TRBD1 (5 bases). There are 15 residues in the CDR3. CDR1 is KGHSH and CDR2 is LQKENI in the germline V gene. V lost 3 bases and J 2 bases, leaving 13 bases between the germline ends. The CDR3 region is CASSPLSGINTEAFF. The CDR3, as DNA: TGTGCCAGCTCACCGCTGTCAGGGATCAACACTGAAGCTTTCTTT.